The source of this TCR beta chain is a study of radiation and T cells in renal cell carcinoma (dated by TCRdb to between 2020 and 2021). About the investigation overall: TCR beta sequencing covered 53 samples in total, comprising some 25 tumors and approximately 27 peripheral blood samples. The last blood draw happened 4 weeks after radiation, timed to coincide with nephrectomy. Across all 50 or so samples, several million unique CDR3 nucleotide sequences, encoding around 2.4 million unique CDR3 amino acid sequences, were identified. General findings and caveats noted by the study authors: Changes in the blood repertoire were not tracked past 4 weeks after treatment. With a single-armed trial design, the study had no way to address how radiation dose or scheduling affects the TCR repertoire. In blood, the top tumor clonotypes increased from baseline to 2 weeks after radiation and then shrank by 4 weeks, which suggests a temporary expansion of tumor-resident clones. Because no pretreatment tumor biopsies were available, whether clonotypes were present in the tumor at baseline could not be determined.

Following the manufacturer's recommendations, the immunoSEQ kit was used to generate TCR beta libraries from genomic DNA. Library preparation used a first multiplex PCR with proprietary primers, then a second PCR adding unique barcodes, with bead cleanups after each round. Each sample batch included a kit-provided positive control reaction and a negative control reaction. The final libraries were assessed on an Agilent 4200 TapeStation D1000 ScreenTape, pooled by volume, and quantified by qPCR. Sequencing was performed on an Illumina NextSeq500 with a MidOutput 150-cycle cartridge, and 156 Read1 and 15 Index1 cycles were run with kit custom primers. The pooled library was loaded at about 1 pM with 20% PhiX control spiked in. The original methods were these. The vendor-processed data were analyzed in R, and a clonotype was defined as all T cells that share the same CDR3 nucleotide sequence. In the clone abundance analyses, frequencies in each sample were normalized to that sample's 10,000 most abundant clones. Public T cell clones, which averaged fewer than five per sample, were excluded before analysis. Tumor-enriched and baseline blood-enriched clonotypes were defined by at least a 32-fold difference in abundance between compartments. A beta-binomial differential abundance model was used to identify clonotypes that expanded or contracted between blood time points. Tumor-blood repertoire similarity was measured with the Baroni-Urbani and Buser coefficient, and group comparisons used two-tailed Wilcoxon tests in R. Here the immuneACCESS table is served through TCRdb, limited to in-frame sequences with V and J called. Missing clones are a known gap in these copies; in checked studies unresolved V genes cover under half, and the rest lacks a known reason. V and J calls and clone size are given by that table; D and trimming were obtained from the DNA. The sample table shows over 120,000 clones, and 86% are seen once. About a sixth of the sample rests with the top ten.

CDR3 length: 14 amino acids, cysteine to phenylalanine. Only the CDR3 DNA stays, 42 bases, in frame from base 1. V trim: 6 bases; J trim: 6 bases; unmatched bases: 10. The germline V gene (reference sequence) gives CDR1 as LNHDA and CDR2 as SQIVND. The time point label on this specimen signifies: blood 4 weeks post-SBRT, at nephrectomy. The treatment or condition label corresponds to: 15 Gy SBRT to primary tumor, nephrectomy 4 weeks later. Samples were obtained from a clinical trial, in which 15 Gy stereotactic body radiation therapy was delivered to primary renal cell carcinomas and nephrectomy was performed 4 weeks later. To follow tumor-enriched clonotypes, serial peripheral blood was collected from radiation-treated patients at baseline and at 2 weeks and 4 weeks after SBRT. Every patient's renal cell carcinoma showed clear cell pathology. The QIAamp DNA Blood Mini Kit (Qiagen) was used to prepare genomic DNA for TCR sequencing. The analyses included only samples that passed all quality control checks.

Worth noting for this clone: Its antigen is not yet known. Base qualities are not at hand, and no much larger clone is one base apart.

This clonotype was sampled from a woman between 45 and 65 years old with renal cell carcinoma. This receptor chain uses TRBV19 and TRBJ2-7; 8 of the junction bases match TRBD1. The sequencing here drew on blood, taken from a patient whose treatment included radiotherapy and nephrectomy. The CDR3 in this case is CASSDSQTGVEQYF. The nucleotides read TGTGCCAGTAGCGACTCCCAGACAGGGGTCGAGCAGTACTTC.